Each of the 6 T cell receptor beta chains below was sequenced from the same sample in a study of OX40 agonist ivuxolimab in advanced cancers. Sequencing was performed with immunoSEQ multiplex PCR; in TCRdb, only in-frame clones are kept and a portion is missing. The sample lists around 72,000 clones, roughly 92% occurring once. Sequences were derived from CD4+ or CD8+ T cells sorted from blood, sampled in a trial of the OX40 agonist ivuxolimab. These receptors came from an adult with an advanced solid tumor such as melanoma, head and neck, liver or kidney cancer.

The chain is built from TRBV29-1 and TRBJ2-3; 9 positions match TRBD1. V shed 0 bases, J shed 2 bases, and the junction held 3 bases outside the gene matches. The length of the CDR3 is 15 residues. The germline V gene has CDR1 SQVTM and CDR2 ANQGSEA. As DNA, the CDR3 is TGCAGCGTTGAAGACGGGACAGGGATCACAGATACGCAGTATTTT. Protein product: CSVEDGTGITDTQYF.

This clone turned up a few times. The rearrangement uses TRBV4-1 and TRBJ1-1; TRBD1 matches at 9 bases. The CDR3 consists of 15 residues. The germline V gene has CDR1 MGHRA and CDR2 YSYEKL. V dropped 4 bases and J dropped 5; count of bases not matched to a gene: 8. The CDR3 reads CASSPTGTGRTEAFF. The CDR3 bases are TGCGCCAGCAGCCCCACCGGGACAGGGAGGACTGAAGCTTTCTTT.

This chain uses TRBV28 with TRBJ2-2, with 8 bases identical to TRBD2. CDR1 and CDR2 (germline): MDHEN, SYDVKM. V gave up 2 bases and J gave up 5 bases; unmatched junction bases: 10. This CDR3 is built from 17 residues. This CDR3 reads CASSLRREGRRTGELFF. The CDR3 nucleotides are TGTGCCAGCAGTTTAAGACGGGAGGGCCGGAGGACCGGGGAGCTGTTTTTT.

The gene calls are TRBV11-1 and TRBJ2-1; 7 bases agree with TRBD1. CDR1 and CDR2 (germline): SGHAT, FQDESV (reference sequence). V shed 5 bases and J 2 bases; nucleotides not matched to a gene: 6. The length of the CDR3 is 15 residues. CDR3 region: CASSPPGQPYNEQFF. The CDR3, as DNA: TGTGCCAGCAGCCCTCCGGGACAGCCCTACAATGAGCAGTTCTTC.

The chain carries TRBV7-9 and TRBJ2-7; 10 bases line up with TRBD1. J gave up 2 bases and V 2 bases, and 15 bases lay outside the gene matches. This CDR3 has 19 amino acids. Germline V gene data show CDR1 as SEHNR and CDR2 as FQNEAQ (reference sequence). CDR3 coding DNA: TGTGCCAGCAGCTTAAACCGGGACAGGGGTTACACCTACCCCTACGAGCAGTACTTC. Translating gives CASSLNRDRGYTYPYEQYF.

J is TRBJ2-1 and V is TRBV7-2; TRBD2 matches 13 bases. J lost 8 bases, V lost 5 bases, and 6 bases had no gene match. Germline CDR1 is SGHTA and CDR2 is FQGNSA. The CDR3 extends over 15 amino acids. The CDR3 is CASSLLAGGFYEQFF. The CDR3 DNA is TGTGCCAGCAGCCTACTAGCGGGAGGGTTTTATGAGCAGTTCTTC.